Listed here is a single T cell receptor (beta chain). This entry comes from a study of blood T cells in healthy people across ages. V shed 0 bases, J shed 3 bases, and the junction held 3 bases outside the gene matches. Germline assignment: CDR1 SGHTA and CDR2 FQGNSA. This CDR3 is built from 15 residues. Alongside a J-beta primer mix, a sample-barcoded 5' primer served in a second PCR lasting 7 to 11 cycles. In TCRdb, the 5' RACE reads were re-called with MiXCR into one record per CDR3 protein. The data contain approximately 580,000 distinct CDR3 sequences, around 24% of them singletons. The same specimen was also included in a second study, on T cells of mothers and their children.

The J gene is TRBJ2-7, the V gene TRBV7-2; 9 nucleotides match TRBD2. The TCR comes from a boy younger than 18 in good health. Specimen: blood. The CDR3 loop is CASSLASGGLYEQYF. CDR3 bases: TGTGCCAGCAGCTTAGCAAGCGGGGGGCTCTACGAGCAGTACTTC.